Sequencing of this T cell receptor beta chain was carried out in a study of T cells expressing NK-cell markers. Study conclusions and caveats: A range of about 1.0-8% of CD8+ T cells consisted of dominant NKG2C+ clonotypes in roughly 6 donors.

Each CDR3 protein gets one entry in TCRdb, which reprocessed the 5' RACE reads and gives no DNA. In total, the table holds 150,000 or so distinct CDR3 sequences. This CDR3 comprises 14 residues. Germline values: CDR1 KGHDR, CDR2 SFDVKD. Of note for this clonotype: Its antigen is unidentified.

Sample: blood T cells: a sorted CD56 or NKG2C T cell subset, CD4+ or CD8+ T cells, or bulk PBMC T cells (not recorded which). The chain is built from TRBV24-1 and TRBJ2-1; absent DNA, TCRdb's TRBD2 call cannot be checked. This clonotype was obtained from a woman between 45 and 65 years old in good health. CDR3 residues: CATSDTSGYNEQFF.